These 27 T cell receptor beta chains share one sample of origin, sequenced in a study of T cell responses to AZD1222 COVID-19 vaccine. The method was immunoSEQ multiplex PCR; TCRdb's version includes in-frame clones alone and lacks a portion of them. Among roughly 130,000 clones listed, 88% were seen once. The sample in question was peripheral blood, obtained on day 0 of AZD1222 vaccination. The receptor source for this set is an adult in good health.

The rearrangement joins TRBV7-9 to TRBJ2-1, with 10 bases identical to TRBD2. Germline CDR1 and CDR2: SEHNR and FQNEAQ (reference sequence). V lost 1 base, J lost 1 base, and 4 bases stayed unmatched. The CDR3 is 17 amino acids. This CDR3 reads CASSLGPGLASYNEQFF. The CDR3, as DNA: TGTGCCAGCAGCTTAGGGCCGGGACTAGCGTCCTACAATGAGCAGTTCTTC.

The rearrangement uses TRBV5-6 and TRBJ1-2; TRBD1 matches at 7 bases. Trimming cost V 6 bases and J 4 bases; bases outside gene matches: 12. The V gene's germline CDR1 is SGHDT and CDR2 YYEEEE. The CDR3 has 15 residues. The CDR3 loop is CASTPQSTGSYGYTF. In nucleotides, the CDR3 is TGTGCCAGCACCCCCCAATCGACAGGGTCCTATGGCTACACCTTC.

This clone was seen only a few times. CDR3 sequence: CASSPFAGELFF. CDR3 sequence (DNA): TGTGCCAGCAGCCCATTCGCCGGGGAGCTGTTTTTT. This chain links TRBV7-8 with TRBJ2-2; D ambiguous. Germline assignment: CDR1 SGHVS and CDR2 FQNEAQ. V was cut by 5 bases and J by 6 bases, with 7 bases left in between. The CDR3 length is 12 residues.

The V and J genes are TRBV24-1 and TRBJ2-1; D gene uncertain. This CDR3 comprises 14 residues. CDR1 is KGHDR, CDR2 SFDVKD, per germline. The V gene lost 5 bases and the J gene lost 0 bases, with 7 bases spanning the gap. CDR3 bases: TGTGCCACCAGTGGTGGTTTCTCCTACAATGAGCAGTTCTTC. Amino acid sequence: CATSGGFSYNEQFF.

The rearrangement links TRBV27 to TRBJ1-1, with 10 bases identical to TRBD1. CDR1 and CDR2 from the germline V gene are MNHEY and SMNVEV (reference sequence). J was trimmed by 2 bases and V by 3 bases; bases with no gene match: 6. There are 16 residues in the CDR3. In nucleotides, the CDR3 is TGTGCCAGCAGTTTTTTGACAGGGGGCGGCAACACTGAAGCTTTCTTT. Protein: CASSFLTGGGNTEAFF.

This chain connects TRBV4-3 to TRBJ1-2, with a possible D match to TRBD1 (5 bases). Trimming took off 0 bases at V and 0 bases at J, with 11 bases between the two ends. Germline assignment: CDR1 LGHNA and CDR2 YSLEER. This CDR3 has 16 amino acids. This CDR3 reads CASSQERQTANYGYTF. The CDR3 nucleotides read TGCGCCAGCAGCCAAGAACGGCAGACAGCTAACTATGGCTACACCTTC.

J is TRBJ2-2 and V is TRBV13; D perhaps matches TRBD1 (5 bases). V was pared by 10 bases and J by 3 bases, with 9 bases between. The germline gives CDR1 PRHDT, CDR2 FYEKMQ (reference sequence). This CDR3 contains 12 residues. The CDR3 reads CATKGDTGELFF. In DNA, the CDR3 is TGTGCCACCAAAGGGGACACCGGGGAGCTGTTTTTT.

The chain uses TRBV5-1 and TRBJ1-1; a possible D gene is TRBD1 (6 bases). CDR1 SGHRS and CDR2 YFSETQ come from the germline V gene. Trimming left V 4 bases short and J 0 bases short, with 19 bases between. The length of the CDR3 is 17 residues. The CDR3 spells CASSRMGHNTMNTEAFF. The CDR3 bases are TGCGCCAGCAGCCGAATGGGACACAACACAATGAACACTGAAGCTTTCTTT.

This chain joins TRBV12-3 or TRBV12-4 and TRBJ1-2; weak D call: TRBD1 (5 bases). Trimming removed 4 bases at V and 8 bases at J, with 14 bases between. This CDR3 has 13 residues. In nucleotides, the CDR3 is TGTGCCAGCAGTTATCGGGGGATGGGGGGCTACACCTTC. Its protein product is CASSYRGMGGYTF.

The chain joins TRBV30 to TRBJ1-2, with TRBD1 matching 10 bases. There are 14 residues in the CDR3. Trimming at V came to 3 bases and at J to 5 bases, leaving 6 bases not matched to a gene. Germline V CDR1 and CDR2: GTSNPN, SVGIG (reference sequence). The CDR3 DNA reads TGTGCCTGGAGCCGGGACAGGGGAGGATATGGCTACACCTTC. Its translation is CAWSRDRGGYGYTF.

The rearrangement joins TRBV5-5 to TRBJ2-5; TRBD1 matches 9 bases. Trimming cost V 7 bases and J 4 bases; bases outside gene matches: 11. The germline V gene has CDR1 SGHKS and CDR2 YYEKEE (reference sequence). The CDR3 extends over 15 amino acids. CDR3 DNA sequence: TGTGCCAGCGGAACCCCCGGACAGGGGTTAGAGACCCAGTACTTC. Its protein is CASGTPGQGLETQYF.

The chain employs TRBV7-2 and TRBJ2-7, with D perhaps being TRBD1 or TRBD2 (5 bases each). The V end was cut by 0 bases, the J end by 2 bases, with 14 bases between. The germline V gene encodes CDR1 SGHTA and CDR2 FQGNSA. This CDR3 comprises 16 residues. The CDR3 DNA is TGTGCCAGCAGCTTAGCGCTCGGGACGGGGACCTACGAGCAGTACTTC. It encodes CASSLALGTGTYEQYF.

The chain recombines TRBV10-2 with TRBJ2-1; D is undetermined. The germline CDR1 and CDR2 sequences are WSHSY and SAAADI. The CDR3 consists of 14 residues. The V end lost 2 bases, the J end lost 9 bases, and 14 bases lay between the germline ends. This CDR3 is CASSEPRVGLEQFF. The CDR3 DNA follows: TGCGCCAGCAGTGAGCCCCGAGTTGGGCTTGAGCAGTTCTTC.

The genes are TRBV15 and TRBJ2-5, with TRBD2 identical over 13 bases. The CDR3 covers 17 residues. Germline CDR1 reads LNHNV; CDR2 reads YYDKDF (reference sequence). J gave up 3 bases and V 1 base, and 5 bases lay outside the gene matches. CDR3 in DNA: TGTGCCACCAGCAGAGGACTTGGGACTAGCGGGAAAGAGACCCAGTACTTC. Residues: CATSRGLGTSGKETQYF.

The chain joins TRBV7-9 to TRBJ2-7; 11 bases agree with TRBD2. After removal of 2 bases from V and 6 bases from J, the junction contained 3 bases not matched to a gene. CDR1 SEHNR and CDR2 FQNEAQ come from the germline V gene (reference sequence). The CDR3 covers 14 residues. CDR3 loop: CASSLPSGGSEQYF. The CDR3 bases are TGTGCCAGCAGCTTACCTAGCGGGGGGTCCGAGCAGTACTTC.

The rearrangement links TRBV6-6 to TRBJ2-7; no definite D call. There are 12 residues in the CDR3. Trimming cost V 2 bases and J 6 bases, with 8 bases left between them. Germline CDR1 reads MNHNY; CDR2 reads SVGAGI (reference sequence). The CDR3 protein is CASSYPSGEQYF. The DNA for the CDR3 is TGTGCCAGCAGTTACCCTTCGGGCGAGCAGTACTTC.

The gene calls are TRBV18 and TRBJ1-4, with 8 bases matching TRBD1. Germline CDR1 reads KGHSH; CDR2 reads LQKENI. Unmatched junction bases numbered 5, after V lost 5 bases and J lost 0 bases. The CDR3 extends over 16 amino acids. The CDR3 DNA reads TGTGCCAGCTCAGCCGGACAGGGCGCAACTAATGAAAAACTGTTTTTT. It encodes CASSAGQGATNEKLFF. The variable domain in full, completed from reference TRBV18 and TRBJ1-4, reads NAGVMQNPRHLVRRRGQEARLRCSPMKGHSHVYWYRQLPEEGLKFMVYLQKENIIDESGMPKERFSAEFPKEGPSILRIQQVVRGDSAAYFCASSAGQGATNEKLFFGSGTQLSVL.

The genes are TRBV4-1 and TRBJ2-1, with D uncertain. Trimming stripped 5 bases from V and 8 bases from J, with 13 bases between. From germline, CDR1 is MGHRA and CDR2 YSYEKL. This CDR3 is built from 13 residues. The CDR3 bases are TGCGCCAGCAGCGGAGCTGGGAACGATGAGCAGTTCTTC. It codes for CASSGAGNDEQFF.

The rearrangement uses TRBV7-8 and TRBJ2-1; 7 nucleotides line up with TRBD2. Germline V CDR1 and CDR2: SGHVS, FQNEAQ. The CDR3 loop spans 15 amino acids. V shed 1 base, J shed 12 bases, and the junction held 12 bases outside the gene matches. The CDR3 nucleotides read TGTGCCAGCAGCTTAGTTGCGGGAGCGGCTTCGGGGCAGTTCTTC. This gives the protein CASSLVAGAASGQFF.

This chain uses TRBV6-5 with TRBJ1-3; D is unclear. Looked up from germline, CDR1 is MNHEY and CDR2 is SVGAGI. The CDR3 has 16 residues. With 0 bases removed from V and 2 bases from J, the gap between germline ends came to 11 bases. This CDR3 is CASSYSTGSPGNTIYF. Here the CDR3 DNA reads TGTGCCAGCAGTTACTCGACTGGGAGTCCTGGAAACACCATATATTTT.

The chain links TRBV15 to TRBJ1-4, with D unresolved. With 2 bases removed from V and 1 base from J, the gap between germline ends came to 8 bases. Germline V gene sequence: CDR1 LNHNV, CDR2 YYDKDF (reference sequence). The CDR3 covers 15 residues. Here the CDR3 DNA reads TGTGCCACCAGCAGACAGACTCTAACTAATGAAAAACTGTTTTTT. Translated, it gives CATSRQTLTNEKLFF. Based on the CDR3 plus reference TRBV15 and TRBJ1-4, the full variable domain is DAMVIQNPRYQVTQFGKPVTLSCSQTLNHNVMYWYQQKSSQAPKLLFHYYDKDFNNEADTPDNFQSRRPNTSFCFLDIRSPGLGDTAMYLCATSRQTLTNEKLFFGSGTQLSVL.

This CDR3 is CASSNRLAGRETQYF. CDR3 coding DNA: TGTGCCAGCAGCAACAGACTAGCGGGGAGAGAGACCCAGTACTTC. This rearrangement joins TRBV3-1 (or the pseudogene TRBV3-2) to TRBJ2-5; 11 bases align to TRBD2. This CDR3 has 15 residues. Germline V gene sequence: CDR1 LGHDT, CDR2 YNNKEL (reference sequence). With 5 bases clipped from V and 4 bases from J, the junction kept 6 bases outside the gene matches.

The genes are TRBV29-1 and TRBJ2-7; possibly TRBD2 for D (5 bases). Trimming took 6 bases from V and 5 from J, leaving 20 bases between them. The length of the CDR3 is 14 residues. The germline V gene encodes CDR1 SQVTM and CDR2 ANQGSEA. CDR3 in DNA: TGCAGCGTACGCAAGCCCCCGGGGTACGACGAGCAGTACTTC. Translation: CSVRKPPGYDEQYF.

This clone has a handful of counts. The chain uses TRBV30 and TRBJ1-3, with D unresolved. This CDR3 is built from 13 residues. V shed 0 bases and J shed 5 bases, with 8 bases lying between them. Germline V CDR1 and CDR2: GTSNPN, SVGIG (reference sequence). The CDR3 nucleotides read TGTGCCTGGAGTGTATCAGGTCGAAACACCATATATTTT. The encoded protein is CAWSVSGRNTIYF.

The chain joins TRBV27 to TRBJ2-7; the match to TRBD1 covers 8 bases. Germline V gene lookup returns CDR1 MNHEY and CDR2 SMNVEV (reference sequence). The CDR3 length is 14 residues. The ends lost 7 bases at V and 3 bases at J; junction bases unmatched: 8. CDR3 protein: CASTLRDRCYEQYF. The DNA of the CDR3 is TGTGCCAGCACCCTAAGGGACAGGTGCTACGAGCAGTACTTC.

V and J are TRBV4-1 and TRBJ1-3; D not certain. Trimming removed 1 base from V and 0 bases from J, with 10 bases in between. Germline V gene data show CDR1 as MGHRA and CDR2 as YSYEKL. The CDR3 contains 16 residues. The DNA for the CDR3 is TGCGCCAGCAGCCAAGTCCCAGGTCCCTCTGGAAACACCATATATTTT. Amino acid sequence: CASSQVPGPSGNTIYF.

The chain employs TRBV4-1 and TRBJ2-7; the match to TRBD2 covers 7 bases. The CDR3 contains 16 residues. The V segment lost 4 bases and the J segment 2 bases; nucleotides outside the gene matches: 11. The germline V gene encodes CDR1 MGHRA and CDR2 YSYEKL. DNA for the CDR3: TGCGCCAGCAGCCTCCCAACCGGGGGGAGGGCCTACGAGCAGTACTTC. Amino acids: CASSLPTGGRAYEQYF.